These 31 T cell receptor beta chains were sequenced from one sample in a study of blood T cell repertoires in COVID-19. Sequencing was performed with immunoSEQ multiplex PCR; in TCRdb, only in-frame clones are kept and a portion is missing. The data show more than 150,000 clones, 75% to 90% seen once. The sample comprised PBMCs or T cells enriched from blood (not recorded which). The receptors here all came from a woman aged 60-75 years who had recovered from COVID-19.

This chain uses TRBV2 with TRBJ2-2; TRBD1 matches 11 bases. After removal of 6 bases from V and 6 bases from J, the junction contained 6 bases not matched to a gene. CDR1 and CDR2 (germline): SNHLY, FYNNEI. This CDR3 contains 15 residues. The CDR3 DNA reads as TGTGCCAGCAGCAGGACAGGGGGCGACGCCGGGGAGCTGTTTTTT. It translates to CASSRTGGDAGELFF.

The chain is built from TRBV28 and TRBJ2-7; D might be TRBD1 (5 bases). V gave up 6 bases and J gave up 2 bases, with 14 bases separating them. In germline, CDR1 is MDHEN, CDR2 SYDVKM. CDR3 length: 14 amino acids. This chain's CDR3 is CASSQGSRAYEQYF. In DNA, the CDR3 is TGTGCCAGCAGCCAGGGATCCCGTGCCTACGAGCAGTACTTC.

This chain links TRBV6-2 or TRBV6-3 with TRBJ1-1; 7 bases map to TRBD1. The CDR3 runs to 14 residues. Trimming took 6 bases from V and 7 from J; bases not matched to a gene: 11. Germline CDR1 and CDR2: MNHEY and SVGEGT. The CDR3 nucleotides read TGTGCCAGCAGCCTCCATAGGACAGGTCTTGAAGCTTTCTTT. The encoded protein is CASSLHRTGLEAFF.

The chain is built from TRBV27 and TRBJ2-2, with 7 bases identical to TRBD2. With V trimmed by 6 bases and J by 5 bases, 15 bases remained unmatched. This CDR3 has 17 amino acids. Germline CDR1 reads MNHEY; CDR2 reads SMNVEV (reference sequence). The CDR3 sequence is CASSPGGGRHPTGELFF. CDR3 coding DNA: TGTGCCAGCAGCCCGGGGGGAGGACGACACCCAACCGGGGAGCTGTTTTTT.

V gene TRBV18 combines with J gene TRBJ1-6; a weak D match, TRBD1 (6 bases). Germline CDR1 KGHSH, CDR2 LQKENI. V was trimmed by 5 bases and J by 8 bases, leaving 16 bases between them. The CDR3 length is 15 residues. The CDR3 loop reads CASSKQGGRDSPLHF. CDR3 in DNA: TGTGCCAGCTCAAAACAGGGAGGGCGTGATTCACCCCTCCACTTT.

The J gene is TRBJ2-5, the V gene TRBV13, with 9 bases identical to TRBD1. CDR1 and CDR2 (germline): PRHDT, FYEKMQ (reference sequence). J lost 6 bases, V lost 6 bases, and 11 bases had no gene match. The CDR3 length is 15 residues. The DNA for the CDR3 is TGTGCCAGCAGGAATACCGCGGGACAGGGCAAGACCCAGTACTTC. Its protein product is CASRNTAGQGKTQYF.

The chain is built from TRBV3-1 (or the pseudogene TRBV3-2) and TRBJ2-7, with D possibly being TRBD1 (6 bases). CDR1 LGHDT and CDR2 YNNKEL come from the germline V gene (reference sequence). There are 14 residues in the CDR3. Trimming shortened V by 3 bases and J by 3 bases, and 12 bases separated the two germline ends. The CDR3 coding sequence is TGTGCCAGCAGCCAGGCTGGGGGCATCTACGAGCAGTACTTC. It translates to CASSQAGGIYEQYF.

The chain combines TRBV5-5 with TRBJ1-4, with unresolved D. Germline V gives CDR1 SGHKS, CDR2 YYEKEE (reference sequence). CDR3 length equals 13 residues. Trimming took off 4 bases at V and 8 bases at J, with 12 bases between the two ends. The CDR3 DNA is TGTGCCAGCAGCCCTCTAGGGAGGGAAAAACTGTTTTTT. Encoded protein: CASSPLGREKLFF.

This clone has only a few counts. J is TRBJ1-1 and V is TRBV10-3; possible D gene TRBD1, 5 bases. The CDR3 is 13 residues long. V was trimmed by 7 bases and J by 4 bases, leaving 13 bases between them. The germline V gene encodes CDR1 ENHRY and CDR2 SYGVKD. CDR3 nucleotides: TGTGCCATCAATGATCCCAGGGTCACTGAAGCTTTCTTT. It yields the protein CAINDPRVTEAFF.

V usage is TRBV28 and J usage is TRBJ1-1; D remains unclear. The V gene lost 2 bases and the J gene lost 3 bases, with 4 bases spanning the gap. The V gene's germline CDR1 is MDHEN and CDR2 SYDVKM. CDR3 length equals 12 residues. In nucleotides, the CDR3 is TGTGCCAGCAGTTTACAGTACACTGAAGCTTTCTTT. This sequence encodes CASSLQYTEAFF. The full variable domain, in which reference TRBV28 and TRBJ1-1 provide the parts outside the CDR3, is DVKVTQSSRYLVKRTGEKVFLECVQDMDHENMFWYRQDPGLGLRLIYFSYDVKMKEKGDIPEGYSVSREKKERFSLILESASTNQTSMYLCASSLQYTEAFFGQGTRLTVV.

V gene TRBV11-2 combines with J gene TRBJ1-2; no clear D gene. The CDR3 extends over 13 amino acids. V dropped 0 bases and J dropped 8 bases, with 10 bases sitting between them. CDR1 and CDR2 (germline): SGHAT, FQNNGV. This chain's CDR3 is CASSLEGGRGYTF. The CDR3 coding sequence is TGTGCCAGCAGCTTAGAGGGAGGGAGGGGCTACACCTTC.

The chain has TRBV5-6 and TRBJ2-7; TRBD2 matches 8 bases. The CDR3 spans 17 residues. The ends lost 3 bases at V and 4 bases at J; junction bases unmatched: 15. The germline CDR1 and CDR2 sequences are SGHDT and YYEEEE. The CDR3 sequence is CASSYSAGTRHLYEQYF. CDR3 DNA sequence: TGTGCCAGCAGCTACTCAGCGGGGACTAGACATTTGTACGAGCAGTACTTC.

The V and J genes are TRBV4-1 and TRBJ2-1, with 8 bases matching TRBD2. This CDR3 spans 16 amino acids. CDR1 and CDR2 (germline): MGHRA, YSYEKL. V trimming: 8 bases; J trimming: 2 bases; junction bases outside the gene matches: 11. In DNA form, the CDR3 reads TGCGCCAGCGCTCCAATGGGGACTAGGCCCTACAATGAGCAGTTCTTC. As protein: CASAPMGTRPYNEQFF.

In this sample, this clone turned up once. J is TRBJ1-1 and V is TRBV10-3, with TRBD1 as a possible D gene (5 bases). CDR1 ENHRY and CDR2 SYGVKD come from the germline V gene. The CDR3 spans 15 residues. The V end lost 6 bases, the J end lost 6 bases, and 20 bases lay between the germline ends. The CDR3, as DNA: TGTGCCATCAGGACTACCGGCCTTCCGGGGGCTGAAGCTTTCTTT. This codes for CAIRTTGLPGAEAFF.

The chain is built from TRBV6-1 and TRBJ2-1; possibly TRBD2 for D (6 bases). This CDR3 is built from 16 residues. V lost 3 bases and J 3 bases, leaving 15 bases between the germline ends. Germline loops: CDR1 MNHNS, CDR2 SASEGT. The CDR3 here is CASSEGNAGSYNEQFF. DNA of the CDR3: TGTGCCAGCAGTGAGGGTAATGCGGGAAGCTACAATGAGCAGTTCTTC.

The rearrangement joins TRBV7-8 to TRBJ1-4; D gene ambiguous. V shed 6 bases and J shed 0 bases, with 11 bases lying between them. From germline, CDR1 is SGHVS and CDR2 FQNEAQ. This CDR3 contains 15 residues. CDR3 bases: TGTGCCAGCAGATTTACACCTGCAACTAATGAAAAACTGTTTTTT. Encoded protein: CASRFTPATNEKLFF.

The chain recombines TRBV2 with TRBJ2-4, with 8 bases lining up with TRBD1. This CDR3 has 13 amino acids. The germline CDR1 and CDR2 sequences are SNHLY and FYNNEI. With 4 bases clipped from V and 8 bases from J, the junction kept 4 bases outside the gene matches. The CDR3 sequence: CASSGDRLDIQYF. The CDR3 DNA reads TGTGCCAGCAGTGGGGACAGGTTGGACATTCAGTACTTC.

In DNA, the CDR3 is TGTGCCAGCAGCTTACTAGCGGGGACTAGCACAGATACGCAGTATTTT. Amino acid sequence: CASSLLAGTSTDTQYF. The genes are TRBV11-2 and TRBJ2-3; 9 bases line up with TRBD2. V trimming: 2 bases; J trimming: 0 bases; junction bases outside the gene matches: 3. Germline assignment: CDR1 SGHAT and CDR2 FQNNGV. This CDR3 has 16 residues.

Comment on this clone: The same CDR3 also results from other DNA sequences found in this sample. The chain has TRBV5-1 and TRBJ2-3; D unclear. The CDR3 runs 15 residues. CDR1 and CDR2 (germline): SGHRS, YFSETQ. The ends were cut back, 0 bases at V and 0 bases at J, with 8 bases in the middle. CDR3 in amino acids: CASSLAGPSTDTQYF. The DNA for the CDR3 is TGCGCCAGCAGCTTGGCAGGCCCTAGCACAGATACGCAGTATTTT. Based on the CDR3 plus reference TRBV5-1 and TRBJ2-3, the full variable domain is KAGVTQTPRYLIKTRGQQVTLSCSPISGHRSVSWYQQTPGQGLQFLFEYFSETQRNKGNFPGRFSGRQFSNSRSEMNVSTLELGDSALYLCASSLAGPSTDTQYFGPGTRLTVL.

The rearrangement links TRBV11-2 to TRBJ2-7; 7 positions agree with TRBD2. V shed 1 base, J shed 5 bases, and the junction held 8 bases outside the gene matches. CDR1 SGHAT and CDR2 FQNNGV come from the germline V gene. This CDR3 is built from 15 residues. The CDR3: CASSLGAGGTNEQYF. The DNA of the CDR3 is TGTGCCAGCAGCTTAGGGGCAGGAGGGACTAACGAGCAGTACTTC.

V and J are TRBV3-1 (or the pseudogene TRBV3-2) and TRBJ1-4, with D hard to call. The CDR3 loop spans 15 amino acids. Germline V gives CDR1 LGHDT, CDR2 YNNKEL (reference sequence). V was pared by 1 base and J by 2 bases, with 8 bases between. The CDR3, as DNA: TGTGCCAGCAGCCAAGGCGGGCGGACTAATGAAAAACTGTTTTTT. Amino acid sequence: CASSQGGRTNEKLFF.

This rearrangement joins TRBV28 to TRBJ1-5; 7 nucleotides line up with TRBD1. The junction had 7 bases not matched to a gene; V was cut back by 4 bases and J by 7 bases. Germline values: CDR1 MDHEN, CDR2 SYDVKM. The CDR3 sequence is 14 residues long. The CDR3, as DNA: TGTGCCAGCAGTTGGACAGGCAGGAAGCAGCCCCAGCATTTT. As protein: CASSWTGRKQPQHF.

The chain carries TRBV19 and TRBJ1-2; TRBD1 agrees at 7 bases. The germline V gene has CDR1 LNHDA and CDR2 SQIVND (reference sequence). J lost 6 bases, V lost 7 bases, and 14 bases had no gene match. There are 15 residues in the CDR3. The CDR3 DNA sequence: TGTGCCAGTACCCCTATGGGGGGACAGCGGAATGGCTACACCTTC. Its translation: CASTPMGGQRNGYTF.

V gene TRBV24-1 combines with J gene TRBJ2-5, with a tentative D call TRBD1 (6 bases). Germline V gives CDR1 KGHDR, CDR2 SFDVKD. The V end lost 11 bases, the J end lost 6 bases, and 12 bases lay between the germline ends. The CDR3 sequence is 11 residues long. This CDR3 reads CARWDIQTQYF. The CDR3 DNA reads TGTGCCAGATGGGACATTCAGACCCAGTACTTC.

The chain recombines TRBV28 with TRBJ1-5, with 9 bases lining up with TRBD1. The CDR3 is 15 amino acids. V was clipped by 4 bases and J by 4 bases; unmatched bases: 5. Germline values: CDR1 MDHEN, CDR2 SYDVKM. CDR3 protein: CASSSRDRANQPQHF. For the CDR3, the DNA is TGTGCCAGCAGTTCCAGGGACAGGGCAAATCAGCCCCAGCATTTT.

The chain is built from TRBV2 and TRBJ2-2; 8 nucleotides agree with TRBD1. The germline CDR1 and CDR2 sequences are SNHLY and FYNNEI. Germline trimming cut 6 bases from V and 2 bases from J; bases unmatched to any gene: 5. This CDR3 has 15 amino acids. Here the CDR3 reads CASRRDRLNTGELFF. DNA of the CDR3: TGTGCCAGCAGGAGGGACAGGCTTAACACCGGGGAGCTGTTTTTT. The complete variable domain, with remaining parts taken from reference TRBV2 and TRBJ2-2, reads EPEVTQTPSHQVTQMGQEVILRCVPISNHLYFYWYRQILGQKVEFLVSFYNNEISEKSEIFDDQFSVERPDGSNFTLKIRSTKLEDSAMYFCASRRDRLNTGELFFGEGSRLTVL.

The chain recombines TRBV3-1 (or the pseudogene TRBV3-2) with TRBJ2-5; 7 positions agree with TRBD2. Germline V lookup: CDR1 LGHDT, CDR2 YNNKEL (reference sequence). The CDR3 extends over 14 amino acids. The V and J ends lost 4 bases and 5 bases, in that order; junction bases with no gene match: 7. The CDR3 bases are TGTGCCAGCAGCCCTGCGTGGGGAGGGGAGACCCAGTACTTC. Translating gives CASSPAWGGETQYF.

This clone was recorded many times. This chain uses TRBV7-9 with TRBJ1-1; TRBD1 agrees at 7 bases. Germline loops: CDR1 SEHNR, CDR2 FQNEAQ (reference sequence). This CDR3 spans 14 amino acids. V trimming: 5 bases; J trimming: 11 bases; junction bases outside the gene matches: 14. CDR3 region: CASSPDTGDLRAFF. The CDR3 DNA is TGTGCCAGCAGCCCCGATACAGGGGACTTAAGGGCTTTCTTT. Filled out from reference TRBV7-9 and TRBJ1-1, the complete variable domain reads DTGVSQNPRHKITKRGQNVTFRCDPISEHNRLYWYRQTLGQGPEFLTYFQNEAQLEKSRLLSDRFSAERPKGSFSTLEIQRTEQGDSAMYLCASSPDTGDLRAFFGQGTRLTVV.

The chain combines TRBV27 with TRBJ1-1, with D tentatively TRBD1 (5 bases). V lost 2 bases, J lost 1 base, and 11 bases lay in between. The germline V gene encodes CDR1 MNHEY and CDR2 SMNVEV (reference sequence). The CDR3 spans 15 residues. The CDR3 reads CASSLRGARNTEAFF. CDR3 DNA sequence: TGTGCCAGCAGTTTACGCGGGGCCCGGAACACTGAAGCTTTCTTT.

The chain employs TRBV5-1 and TRBJ2-3; 10 bases fit TRBD2. The germline V gene has CDR1 SGHRS and CDR2 YFSETQ. After removal of 4 bases from V and 4 bases from J, the junction contained 6 bases not matched to a gene. This CDR3 comprises 15 residues. Here the CDR3 reads CASSQGLASADTQYF. The CDR3 coding sequence is TGCGCCAGCAGCCAGGGACTAGCGTCGGCAGATACGCAGTATTTT.

The rearrangement links TRBV7-2 to TRBJ2-1; D is perhaps TRBD2 (8 bases). This CDR3 region has 13 residues. Germline CDR1 and CDR2: SGHTA and FQGNSA. V lost 8 bases and J 9 bases, leaving 17 bases between the germline ends. The CDR3 protein is CASSSGGLGEQFF. CDR3 sequence (DNA): TGTGCCAGCTCATCAGGGGGACTAGGTGAGCAGTTCTTC.